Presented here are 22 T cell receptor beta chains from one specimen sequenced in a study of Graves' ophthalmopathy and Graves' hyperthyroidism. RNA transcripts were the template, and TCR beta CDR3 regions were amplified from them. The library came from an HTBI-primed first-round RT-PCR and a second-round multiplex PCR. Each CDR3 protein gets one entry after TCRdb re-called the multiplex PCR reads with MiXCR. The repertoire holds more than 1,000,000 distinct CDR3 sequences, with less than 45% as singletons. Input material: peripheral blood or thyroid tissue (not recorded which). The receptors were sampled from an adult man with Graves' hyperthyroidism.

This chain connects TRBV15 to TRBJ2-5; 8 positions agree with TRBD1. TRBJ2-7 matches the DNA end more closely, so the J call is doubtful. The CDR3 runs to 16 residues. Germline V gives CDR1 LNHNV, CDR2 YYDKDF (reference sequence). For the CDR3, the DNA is TGTGCCACCAGCAGACATGGCCCCCGGACAGGGTACGAGCAGTACTTC. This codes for CATSRHGPRTGYEQYF.

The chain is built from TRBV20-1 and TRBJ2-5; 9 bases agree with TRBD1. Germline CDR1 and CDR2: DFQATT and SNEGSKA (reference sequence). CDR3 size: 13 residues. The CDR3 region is CTVTSGTGETQYF. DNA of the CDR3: TGCACCGTCACCAGCGGGACAGGGGAGACCCAGTACTTC.

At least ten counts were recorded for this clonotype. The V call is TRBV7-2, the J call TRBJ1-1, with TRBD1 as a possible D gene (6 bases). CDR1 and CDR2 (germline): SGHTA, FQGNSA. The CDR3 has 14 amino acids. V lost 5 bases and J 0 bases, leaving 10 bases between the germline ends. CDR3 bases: TGTGCCAGCAGCCGGACAGTCATGAACACTGAAGCTTTCTTT. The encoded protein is CASSRTVMNTEAFF.

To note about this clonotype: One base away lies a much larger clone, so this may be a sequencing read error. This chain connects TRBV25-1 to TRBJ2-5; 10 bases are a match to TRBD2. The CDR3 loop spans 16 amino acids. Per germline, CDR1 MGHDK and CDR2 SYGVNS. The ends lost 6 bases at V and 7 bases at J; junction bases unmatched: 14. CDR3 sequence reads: CASSQDSSGRSGTQYF. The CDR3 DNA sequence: TGTGCCAGCAGCCAAGATTCTAGCGGGAGATCAGGGACCCAGTACTTC.

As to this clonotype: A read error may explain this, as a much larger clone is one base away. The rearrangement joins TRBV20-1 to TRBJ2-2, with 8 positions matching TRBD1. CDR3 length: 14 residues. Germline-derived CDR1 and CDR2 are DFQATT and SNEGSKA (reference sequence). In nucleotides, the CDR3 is TGCAGTGCTACGGACAGGGCGGGCACCGGGGAGCTGCTTTTT. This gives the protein CSATDRAGTGELLF.

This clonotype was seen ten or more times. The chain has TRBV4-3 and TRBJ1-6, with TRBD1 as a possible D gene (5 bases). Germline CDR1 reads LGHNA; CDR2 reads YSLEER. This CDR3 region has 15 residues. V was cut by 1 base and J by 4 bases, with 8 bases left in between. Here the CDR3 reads CASSQGDVYNSPLHF. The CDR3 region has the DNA TGCGCCAGCAGCCAAGGGGACGTTTATAATTCACCCCTCCACTTT.

The CDR3 loop reads CSVETRGGNTEAFF. The CDR3 DNA follows: TGCAGCGTTGAAACTAGGGGGGGGAACACTGAAGCTTTCTTT. V is TRBV29-1 and J is TRBJ1-1; TRBD1 might be the D (6 bases). Trimming removed 2 bases at V and 1 base at J, with 11 bases between. CDR1 is SQVTM and CDR2 is ANQGSEA in the germline V gene. This CDR3 region has 14 residues.

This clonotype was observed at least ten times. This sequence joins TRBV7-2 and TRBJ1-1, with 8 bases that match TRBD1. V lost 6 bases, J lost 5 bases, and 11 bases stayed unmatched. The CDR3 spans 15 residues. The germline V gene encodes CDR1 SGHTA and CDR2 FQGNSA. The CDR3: CASRDQGATRTEAFF. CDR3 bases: TGTGCCAGCAGGGATCAGGGGGCTACAAGGACTGAAGCTTTCTTT.

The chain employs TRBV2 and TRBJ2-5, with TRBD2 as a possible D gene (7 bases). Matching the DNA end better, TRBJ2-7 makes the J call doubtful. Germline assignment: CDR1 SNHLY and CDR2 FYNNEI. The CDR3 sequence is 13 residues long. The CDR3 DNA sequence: TGTGCCAGCACCATGGGGGGGCTCTACGAGCAGTACTTC. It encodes CASTMGGLYEQYF.

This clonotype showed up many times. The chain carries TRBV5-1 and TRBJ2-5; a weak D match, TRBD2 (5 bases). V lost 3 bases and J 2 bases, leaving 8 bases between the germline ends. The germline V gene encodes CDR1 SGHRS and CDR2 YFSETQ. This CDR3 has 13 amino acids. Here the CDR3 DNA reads TGCGCCAGCAGCTATCGCGGGCAAGAGACCCAGTACTTC. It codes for CASSYRGQETQYF.

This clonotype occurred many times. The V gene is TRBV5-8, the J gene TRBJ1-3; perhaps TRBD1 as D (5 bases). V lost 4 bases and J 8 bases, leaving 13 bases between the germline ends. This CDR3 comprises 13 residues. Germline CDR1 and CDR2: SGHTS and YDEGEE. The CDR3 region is CASSIGEADTIYF. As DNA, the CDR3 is TGTGCCAGCAGCATAGGGGAGGCTGACACCATATATTTT. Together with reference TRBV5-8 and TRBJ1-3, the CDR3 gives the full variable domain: EAGVTQSPTHLIKTRGQQATLRCSPISGHTSVYWYQQALGLGLQFLLWYDEGEERNRGNFPPRFSGRQFPNYSSELNVNALELEDSALYLCASSIGEADTIYFGEGSWLTVV.

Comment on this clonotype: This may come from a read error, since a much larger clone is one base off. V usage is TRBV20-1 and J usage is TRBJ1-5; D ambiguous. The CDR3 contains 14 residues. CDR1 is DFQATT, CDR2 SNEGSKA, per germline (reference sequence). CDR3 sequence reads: CSARGHFDNQSQHF. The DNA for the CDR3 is TGCAGTGCTAGAGGGCATTTCGACAATCAGTCCCAGCATTTT.

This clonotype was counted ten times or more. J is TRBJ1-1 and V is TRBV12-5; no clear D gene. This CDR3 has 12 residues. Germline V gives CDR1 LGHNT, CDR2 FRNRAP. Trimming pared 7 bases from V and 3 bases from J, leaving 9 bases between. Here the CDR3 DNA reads TGTGCTAGTGCTGATTGGGACACTGAAGCTTTCTTT. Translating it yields CASADWDTEAFF.

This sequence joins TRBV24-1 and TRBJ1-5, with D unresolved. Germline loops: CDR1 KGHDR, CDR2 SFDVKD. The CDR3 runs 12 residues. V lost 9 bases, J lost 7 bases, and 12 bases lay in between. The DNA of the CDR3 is TGTGCCACCGGAACAGAAGGCCAGCCCCAGCATTTT. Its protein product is CATGTEGQPQHF.

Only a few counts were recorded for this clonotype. This CDR3 reads CSVGRDRSYQETQYF. In nucleotides, the CDR3 is TGCAGCGTTGGTAGGGACAGGAGCTACCAAGAGACCCAGTACTTC. This chain links TRBV29-1 with TRBJ2-5; the match to TRBD1 covers 8 bases. CDR1 and CDR2 (germline): SQVTM, ANQGSEA. The CDR3 contains 15 residues. The V gene end was trimmed by 4 bases and the J gene end by 0 bases; junction bases not matched to a gene: 7.

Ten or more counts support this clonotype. CDR3 bases: TGCGCCAGCAGCGATCCTCTGACTGAAGCTTTCTTT. It is translated as CASSDPLTEAFF. The chain joins TRBV10-2 to TRBJ1-1; D is uncertain. CDR1 and CDR2 from the germline V gene are WSHSY and SAAADI. V was cut by 6 bases and J by 5 bases, with 10 bases left in between. CDR3 size: 12 residues.

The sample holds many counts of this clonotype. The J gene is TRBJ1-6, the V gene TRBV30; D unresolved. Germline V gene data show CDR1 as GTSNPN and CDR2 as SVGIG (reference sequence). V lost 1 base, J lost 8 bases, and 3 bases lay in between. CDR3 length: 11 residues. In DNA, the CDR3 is TGTGCCTGGAGTGCGGATTCACCCCTCCACTTT. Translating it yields CAWSADSPLHF.

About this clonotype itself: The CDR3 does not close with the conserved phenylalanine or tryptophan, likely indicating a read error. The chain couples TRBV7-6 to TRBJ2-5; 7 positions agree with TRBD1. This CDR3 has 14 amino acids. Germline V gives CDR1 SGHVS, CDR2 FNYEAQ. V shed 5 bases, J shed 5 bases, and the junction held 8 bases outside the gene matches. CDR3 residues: CASSPRQGAETQYL. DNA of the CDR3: TGTGCCAGCAGCCCCAGACAGGGCGCCGAGACCCAGTACCTC.

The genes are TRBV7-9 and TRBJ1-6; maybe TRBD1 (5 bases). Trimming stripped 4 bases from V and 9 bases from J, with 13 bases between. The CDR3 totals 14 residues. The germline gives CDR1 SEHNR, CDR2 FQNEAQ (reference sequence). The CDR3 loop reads CASSSRGSSSPLHF. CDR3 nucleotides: TGTGCCAGCAGCTCACGGGGCTCTTCTTCACCCCTCCACTTT.

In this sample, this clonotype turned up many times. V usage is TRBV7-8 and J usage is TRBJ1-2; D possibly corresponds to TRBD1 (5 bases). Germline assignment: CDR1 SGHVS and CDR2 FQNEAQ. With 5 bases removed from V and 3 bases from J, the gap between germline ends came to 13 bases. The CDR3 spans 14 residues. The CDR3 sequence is CASSRGGSHYGYTF. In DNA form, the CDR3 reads TGTGCCAGCAGCCGGGGCGGCAGCCACTATGGCTACACCTTC.

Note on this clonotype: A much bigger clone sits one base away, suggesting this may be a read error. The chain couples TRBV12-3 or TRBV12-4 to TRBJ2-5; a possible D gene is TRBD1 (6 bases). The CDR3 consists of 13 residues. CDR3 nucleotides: TGTGCCAGCACCCACAGGGACCAAGAGGCCCAGTACTTC. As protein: CASTHRDQEAQYF.

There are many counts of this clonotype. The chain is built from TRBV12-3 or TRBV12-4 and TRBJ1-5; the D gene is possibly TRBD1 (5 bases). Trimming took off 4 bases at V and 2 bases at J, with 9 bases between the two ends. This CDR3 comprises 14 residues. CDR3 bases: TGTGCCAGCAGTTCCAGGGAGCGCAATCAGCCCCAGCATTTT. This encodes CASSSRERNQPQHF.